This is a list of T cell receptor beta chains from one sample in a study of blood T cells in healthy people across ages. TCRdb analysed the 5' RACE reads with MiXCR anew, one entry per CDR3 protein. Here the sample spans about 1 million distinct CDR3 sequences, more than 40% being singletons. Sequenced material: blood. Every receptor here comes from a woman aged 55-70 years in good health. The CDR3 runs from the conserved cysteine through the conserved F or W. The D gene is left open where the match is weak. Rows give clone size only sometimes, using once, few, many, or a class for an expanded clone.

d_call	clone_size	v_call	j_call	cdr3_length	cdr3_aa	cdr3_nt
TRBD1	.	TRBV12-3/TRBV12-4	TRBJ2-3	13	CAGSVDRGDTQYF	TGTGCCGGCAGTGTAGACAGGGGGGATACGCAGTATTTT
.	.	TRBV10-3	TRBJ2-7	14	CAIRGGLMDYEQYF	TGTGCCATCAGGGGTGGGTTAATGGACTACGAGCAGTACTTC
TRBD1	.	TRBV7-3	TRBJ2-1	14	CASSLTGTGYEQFF	TGTGCCAGCAGCTTAACGGGGACAGGGTATGAGCAGTTCTTC
TRBD2	.	TRBV6-2/TRBV6-3	TRBJ2-3	17	CASTQWASGSSTDTQYF	TGTGCCAGCACCCAATGGGCTAGCGGGAGCAGCACAGATACGCAGTATTTT
.	.	TRBV10-3	TRBJ2-3	15	CAISGEIASTDTQYF	TGTGCCATCAGCGGGGAAATTGCTAGCACAGATACGCAGTATTTT
TRBD1	.	TRBV11-2	TRBJ2-7	15	CASSSLTGAVREQYF	TGTGCCAGCAGCTCATTGACAGGGGCGGTTAGGGAGCAGTACTTC
TRBD1	.	TRBV4-1	TRBJ2-7	16	CASSQVTTGDTYEQYF	TGCGCCAGCAGCCAAGTGACAACAGGGGATACCTACGAGCAGTACTTC
.	.	TRBV20-1	TRBJ2-1	13	CSARPGTYRRQFF	TGCAGTGCTAGGCCCGGGACTTATCGAAGGCAGTTCTTC
.	few	TRBV28	TRBJ2-3	15	CASSPPDGTTDTQYF	TGTGCCAGCAGTCCCCCTGACGGTACCACAGATACGCAGTATTTT
.	few	TRBV7-6	TRBJ2-6	14	CASGGVSGANVLTF	TGTGCCAGCGGGGGAGTATCTGGGGCCAACGTCCTGACTTTC
.	many	TRBV4-2	TRBJ2-3	14	CASSQARPSDTQYF	TGTGCCAGCAGCCAAGCTAGACCCTCAGATACGCAGTATTTT
TRBD1	.	TRBV27	TRBJ2-1	18	CASSFGQGVPLTYNEQFF	TGTGCCAGCAGTTTCGGGCAGGGGGTCCCCCTAACCTACAATGAGCAGTTCTTC
.	few	TRBV27	TRBJ1-6	12	CASSPLDSPLHF	TGTGCCAGCAGCCCACTCGATTCACCCCTCCACTTT
TRBD1	.	TRBV7-9	TRBJ1-1	14	CASSLVQGDTEAFF	TGTGCCAGCAGCTTAGTTCAGGGGGACACTGAAGCTTTCTTT
TRBD2	.	TRBV7-3	TRBJ2-1	15	CASSLTALAGNEQFF	TGTGCCAGCAGCTTAACCGCCCTAGCGGGGAATGAGCAGTTCTTC